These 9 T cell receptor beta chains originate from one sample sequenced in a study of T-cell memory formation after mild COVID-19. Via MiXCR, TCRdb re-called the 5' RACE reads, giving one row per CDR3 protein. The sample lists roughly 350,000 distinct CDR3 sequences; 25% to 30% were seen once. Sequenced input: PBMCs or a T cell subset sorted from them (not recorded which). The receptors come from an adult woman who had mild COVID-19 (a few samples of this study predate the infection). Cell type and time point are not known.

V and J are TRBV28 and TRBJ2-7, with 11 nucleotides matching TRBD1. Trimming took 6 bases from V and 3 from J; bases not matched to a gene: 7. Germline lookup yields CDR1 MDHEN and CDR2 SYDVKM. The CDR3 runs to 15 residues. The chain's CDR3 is CASRSSGTGGYEQYF. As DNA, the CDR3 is TGTGCCAGCAGATCCTCGGGGACAGGGGGCTACGAGCAGTACTTC.

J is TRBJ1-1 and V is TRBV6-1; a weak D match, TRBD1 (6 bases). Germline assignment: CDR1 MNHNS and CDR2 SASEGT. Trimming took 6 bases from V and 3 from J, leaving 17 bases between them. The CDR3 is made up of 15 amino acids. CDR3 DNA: TGTGCCAGCAGCGCGTGGGGGGGCGCGGACACTGAAGCTTTCTTT. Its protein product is CASSAWGGADTEAFF.

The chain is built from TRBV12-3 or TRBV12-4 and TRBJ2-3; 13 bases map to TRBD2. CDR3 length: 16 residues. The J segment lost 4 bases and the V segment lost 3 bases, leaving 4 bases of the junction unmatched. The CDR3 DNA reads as TGTGCCAGCAGTTTCGCCGGACTAGCGGGGGCAGATACGCAGTATTTT. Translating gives CASSFAGLAGADTQYF.

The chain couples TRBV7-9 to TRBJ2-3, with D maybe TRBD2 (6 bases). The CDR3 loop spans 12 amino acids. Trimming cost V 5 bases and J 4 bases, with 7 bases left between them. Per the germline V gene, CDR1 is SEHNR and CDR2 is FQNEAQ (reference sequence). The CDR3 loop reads CASSRDSDTQYF. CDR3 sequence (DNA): TGTGCCAGCAGCCGGGACTCAGATACGCAGTATTTT.

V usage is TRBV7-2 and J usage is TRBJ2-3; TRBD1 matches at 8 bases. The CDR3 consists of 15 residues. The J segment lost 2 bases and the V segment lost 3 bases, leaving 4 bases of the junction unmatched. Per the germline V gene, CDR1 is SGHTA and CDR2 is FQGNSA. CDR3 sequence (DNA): TGTGCCAGCAGCTTCGGACAGGGCTACACAGATACGCAGTATTTT. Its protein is CASSFGQGYTDTQYF. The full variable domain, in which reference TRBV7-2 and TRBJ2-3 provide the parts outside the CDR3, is GAGVSQSPSNKVTEKGKDVELRCDPISGHTALYWYRQSLGQGLEFLIYFQGNSAPDKSGLPSDRFSAERTGGSVSTLTIQRTQQEDSAVYLCASSFGQGYTDTQYFGPGTRLTVL.

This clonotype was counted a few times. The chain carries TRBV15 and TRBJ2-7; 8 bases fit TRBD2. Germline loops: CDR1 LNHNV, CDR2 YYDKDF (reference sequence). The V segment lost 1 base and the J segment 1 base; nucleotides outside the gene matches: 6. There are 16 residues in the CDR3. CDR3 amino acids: CATSRGTSPRSYEQYF. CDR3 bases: TGTGCCACCAGCAGAGGGACTAGCCCCAGGTCCTACGAGCAGTACTTC. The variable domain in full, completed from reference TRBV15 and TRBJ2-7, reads DAMVIQNPRYQVTQFGKPVTLSCSQTLNHNVMYWYQQKSSQAPKLLFHYYDKDFNNEADTPDNFQSRRPNTSFCFLDIRSPGLGDTAMYLCATSRGTSPRSYEQYFGPGTRLTVT.

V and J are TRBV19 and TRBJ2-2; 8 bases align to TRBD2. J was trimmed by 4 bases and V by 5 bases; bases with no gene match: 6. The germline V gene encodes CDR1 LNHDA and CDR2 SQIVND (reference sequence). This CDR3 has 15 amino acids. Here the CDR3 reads CASSLSGSSTGELFF. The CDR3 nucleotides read TGTGCCAGTAGTCTGAGCGGGAGTAGCACCGGGGAGCTGTTTTTT.

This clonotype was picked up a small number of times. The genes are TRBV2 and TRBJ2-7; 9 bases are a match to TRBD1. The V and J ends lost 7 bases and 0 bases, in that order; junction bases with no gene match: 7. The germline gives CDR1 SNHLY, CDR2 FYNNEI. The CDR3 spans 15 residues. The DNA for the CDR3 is TGTGCCAGCAACCGACAGGGGGTTCACTCCTACGAGCAGTACTTC. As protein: CASNRQGVHSYEQYF.

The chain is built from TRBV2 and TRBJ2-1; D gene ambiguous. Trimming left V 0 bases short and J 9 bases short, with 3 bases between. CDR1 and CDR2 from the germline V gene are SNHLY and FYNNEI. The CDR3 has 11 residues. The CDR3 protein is CASSEASEQFF. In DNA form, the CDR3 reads TGTGCCAGCAGTGAAGCGTCTGAGCAGTTCTTC.